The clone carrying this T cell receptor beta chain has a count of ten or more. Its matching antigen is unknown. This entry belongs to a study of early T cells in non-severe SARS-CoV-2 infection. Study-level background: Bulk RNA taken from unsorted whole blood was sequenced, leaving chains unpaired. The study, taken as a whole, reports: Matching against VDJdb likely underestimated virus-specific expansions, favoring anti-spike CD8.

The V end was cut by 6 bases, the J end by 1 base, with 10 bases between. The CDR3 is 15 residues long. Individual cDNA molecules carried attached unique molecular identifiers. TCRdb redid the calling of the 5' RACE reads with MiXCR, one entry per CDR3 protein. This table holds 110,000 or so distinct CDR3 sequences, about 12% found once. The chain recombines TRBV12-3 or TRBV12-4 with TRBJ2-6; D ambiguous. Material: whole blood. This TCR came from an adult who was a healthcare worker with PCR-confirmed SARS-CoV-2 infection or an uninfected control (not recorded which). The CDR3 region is CASRLTVSGANVLTF. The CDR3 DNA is TGTGCCAGCAGGTTGACTGTTTCTGGGGCCAACGTCCTGACTTTC.